Listed below are T cell receptor beta chains from one sample, sequenced in a study of OX40 agonist ivuxolimab in advanced cancers. The data were produced by immunoSEQ multiplex PCR, yet TCRdb's version contains in-frame clones alone and is incomplete. This sample has fewer than 65,000 clones, with 86% found just once. The specimen comprised CD4+ or CD8+ T cells sorted from blood, sampled in a trial of the OX40 agonist ivuxolimab. These receptors all come from an adult with an advanced solid tumor such as melanoma, head and neck, liver or kidney cancer. The CDR3 runs from the conserved cysteine through the conserved F or W. Fields, in order: clone size, J gene, D gene, V gene, CDR3 protein, CDR3 DNA. The D gene is left open where the match is weak. Size is stated for part of the rows, as once, few or many counts, or as a class when the clone is expanded.

>-|TRBJ1-5|TRBD1|TRBV2
CASRAGTASNQPQHF
TGTGCCAGCAGAGCCGGGACAGCAAGCAATCAGCCCCAGCATTTT
>-|TRBJ2-3|TRBD2|TRBV19
CASSIGGANTQYF
TGTGCCAGTAGTATCGGGGGGGCGAATACGCAGTATTTT
>-|TRBJ1-1|-|TRBV29-1
CSVARGTWDTEAFF
TGCAGCGTTGCTAGAGGGACCTGGGACACTGAAGCTTTCTTT
>-|TRBJ2-3|-|TRBV21-1
CASSPSGAGGCDTQYF
TGTGCCAGCAGTCCTTCGGGGGCGGGAGGGTGTGATACGCAGTATTTT
>medium-sized|TRBJ1-4|TRBD1|TRBV6-5
CASSTTGWSEKLFF
TGTGCCAGCAGCACGACAGGGTGGAGTGAAAAACTGTTTTTT
>-|TRBJ1-4|-|TRBV28
CASSSIQGREEKLFF
TGTGCCAGCAGTTCAATCCAGGGGAGAGAAGAAAAACTGTTTTTT
>-|TRBJ2-7|-|TRBV18
CASSPRALDYEQYF
TGTGCCAGCTCACCACGGGCCCTTGACTACGAGCAGTACTTC
>-|TRBJ1-6|-|TRBV7-2
CASSLGQRGNSPLHF
TGTGCCAGCAGCTTAGGGCAGAGGGGTAATTCACCCCTCCACTTT
>few|TRBJ2-5|-|TRBV7-3
CASSSTGTASETQYF
TGTGCCAGCAGCTCGACAGGGACTGCATCAGAGACCCAGTACTTC
>-|TRBJ2-2|-|TRBV18
CASSPQTGELFF
TGTGCCAGCTCACCACAGACCGGGGAGCTGTTTTTT
>-|TRBJ1-1|-|TRBV6-5
CASFGTFATEAFF
TGTGCCAGTTTCGGGACATTTGCCACTGAAGCTTTCTTT
>-|TRBJ2-5|TRBD1|TRBV7-8
CASSSRDRVLGETQYF
TGTGCCAGCAGCTCTCGGGACAGGGTACTTGGGGAGACCCAGTACTTC
>-|TRBJ2-3|TRBD2|TRBV2
CASRRTSLRTDTQYF
TGTGCCAGCAGGAGGACTAGCCTGCGCACAGATACGCAGTATTTT
>-|TRBJ2-1|TRBD2|TRBV7-2
CASSFITSGTNEQFF
TGTGCCAGCAGCTTTATAACTAGCGGGACCAATGAGCAGTTCTTC
>-|TRBJ1-3|-|TRBV29-1
CSVAPGTSGNTIYF
TGCAGCGTTGCCCCAGGGACCTCTGGAAACACCATATATTTT
>-|TRBJ2-5|TRBD2|TRBV28
CASKRGNQETQYF
TGTGCCAGCAAGCGGGGGAATCAAGAGACCCAGTACTTC
>-|TRBJ1-2|-|TRBV30
CAWSVREGYGYTF
TGTGCCTGGAGTGTCAGGGAGGGCTATGGCTACACCTTC
>-|TRBJ1-1|-|TRBV5-4
CASSLGGGTEAFF
TGTGCCAGCAGCTTGGGGGGTGGCACTGAAGCTTTCTTT
>-|TRBJ1-5|-|TRBV6-5
CASSPLGVNQPQHF
TGTGCCAGCAGTCCCCTTGGGGTTAATCAGCCCCAGCATTTT
>-|TRBJ1-5|-|TRBV27
CASSFSGTNQPQHF
TGTGCCAGCAGTTTCTCAGGGACCAATCAGCCCCAGCATTTT
>-|TRBJ1-5|TRBD1|TRBV19
CASSSGQGPNQPQHF
TGTGCCAGTAGTTCGGGACAGGGGCCCAATCAGCCCCAGCATTTT
>-|TRBJ2-7|TRBD2|TRBV11-3
CASSLQAGGTYEQYF
TGTGCCAGCAGCTTACAGGCGGGAGGGACCTACGAGCAGTACTTC
>-|TRBJ1-3|-|TRBV19
CASKRSGDSGNTIYF
TGTGCCAGTAAGAGATCGGGGGACTCTGGAAACACCATATATTTT
>-|TRBJ2-5|TRBD2|TRBV9
CASSVATGAGGLYQETQYF
TGTGCCAGCAGCGTAGCTACGGGGGCGGGAGGGCTGTACCAAGAGACCCAGTACTTC
>-|TRBJ2-7|-|TRBV7-9
CASSPYQGLYNYEQYF
TGTGCCAGCAGCCCATACCAGGGGTTATATAACTACGAGCAGTACTTC
>-|TRBJ2-3|TRBD2|TRBV7-9
CASSGGTSGRYTDTQYF
TGTGCCAGCAGCGGCGGGACTAGCGGGAGATACACAGATACGCAGTATTTT
>-|TRBJ2-1|-|TRBV7-2
CASSLELDMAYNEQFF
TGTGCCAGCAGCTTAGAGTTGGACATGGCCTACAATGAGCAGTTCTTC
>-|TRBJ2-3|TRBD2|TRBV19
CASTRASGDTQYF
TGTGCCAGTACCCGGGCTAGCGGAGATACGCAGTATTTT
>-|TRBJ2-1|-|TRBV19
CASSIYNNEQFF
TGTGCCAGTAGTATATACAACAATGAGCAGTTCTTC
>-|TRBJ2-2|-|TRBV9
CASSPRTSTGELFF
TGTGCCAGCAGCCCTCGGACTTCCACCGGGGAGCTGTTTTTT
>-|TRBJ1-2|TRBD1|TRBV18
CASSPLDRGDYGYTF
TGTGCCAGCTCACCCTTGGACAGGGGCGACTATGGCTACACCTTC
>-|TRBJ2-7|-|TRBV7-2
CASSLGWDSGEQYF
TGTGCCAGCAGCTTAGGTTGGGACTCGGGCGAGCAGTACTTC